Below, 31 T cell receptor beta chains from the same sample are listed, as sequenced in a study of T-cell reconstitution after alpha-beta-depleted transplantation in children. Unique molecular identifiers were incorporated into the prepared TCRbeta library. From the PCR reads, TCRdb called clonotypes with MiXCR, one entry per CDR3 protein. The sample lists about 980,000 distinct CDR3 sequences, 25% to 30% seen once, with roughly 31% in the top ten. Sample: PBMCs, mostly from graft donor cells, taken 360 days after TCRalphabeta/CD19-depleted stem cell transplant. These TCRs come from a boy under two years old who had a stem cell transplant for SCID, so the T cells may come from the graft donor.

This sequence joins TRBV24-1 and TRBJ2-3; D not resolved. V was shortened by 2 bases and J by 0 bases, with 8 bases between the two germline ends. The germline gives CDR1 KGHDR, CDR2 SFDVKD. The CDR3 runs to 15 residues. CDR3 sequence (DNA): TGTGCCACCAGTGATTCCCCTGATAGCACAGATACGCAGTATTTT. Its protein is CATSDSPDSTDTQYF.

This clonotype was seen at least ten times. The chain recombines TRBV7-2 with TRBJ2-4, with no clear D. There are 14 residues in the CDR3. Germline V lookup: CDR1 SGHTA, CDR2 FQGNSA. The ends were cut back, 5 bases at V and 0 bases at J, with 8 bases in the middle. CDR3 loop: CASSPALAKNIQYF. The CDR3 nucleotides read TGTGCCAGCAGCCCCGCCCTAGCCAAAAACATTCAGTACTTC.

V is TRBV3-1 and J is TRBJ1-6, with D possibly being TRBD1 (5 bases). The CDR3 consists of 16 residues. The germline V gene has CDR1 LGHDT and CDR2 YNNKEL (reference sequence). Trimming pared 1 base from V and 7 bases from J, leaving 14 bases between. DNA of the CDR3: TGTGCCAGCAGCCAAGCCGGCTCCGAGGGGAATTCACCCCTCCACTTT. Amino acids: CASSQAGSEGNSPLHF.

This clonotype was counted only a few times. CDR3 nucleotides: TGCAGTGCTGTGTCCGCCTGGGGCACAGATACGCAGTATTTT. Translated: CSAVSAWGTDTQYF. This chain uses TRBV20-1 with TRBJ2-3; D call uncertain. The CDR3 extends over 14 amino acids. V was pared by 5 bases and J by 1 base, with 13 bases between. Germline V lookup: CDR1 DFQATT, CDR2 SNEGSKA (reference sequence).

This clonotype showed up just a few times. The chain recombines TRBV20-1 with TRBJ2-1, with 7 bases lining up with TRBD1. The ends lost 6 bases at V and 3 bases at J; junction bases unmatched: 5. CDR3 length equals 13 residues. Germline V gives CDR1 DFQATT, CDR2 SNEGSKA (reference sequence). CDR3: CSAPTGFYNEQFF. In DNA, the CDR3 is TGCAGTGCGCCGACAGGGTTCTACAATGAGCAGTTCTTC.

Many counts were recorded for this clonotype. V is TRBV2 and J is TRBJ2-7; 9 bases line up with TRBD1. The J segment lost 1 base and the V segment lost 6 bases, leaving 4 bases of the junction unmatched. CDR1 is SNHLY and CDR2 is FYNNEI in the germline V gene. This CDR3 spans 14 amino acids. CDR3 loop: CASRPTGGSYEQYF. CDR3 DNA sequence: TGTGCCAGCAGGCCGACAGGGGGGTCCTACGAGCAGTACTTC.

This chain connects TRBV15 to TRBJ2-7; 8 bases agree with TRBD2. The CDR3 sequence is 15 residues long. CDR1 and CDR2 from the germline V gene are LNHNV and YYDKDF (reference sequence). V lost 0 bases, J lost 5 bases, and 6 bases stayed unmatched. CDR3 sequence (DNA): TGTGCCACCAGCAGAGAGCGGGGGGCAAGGAACGAGCAGTACTTC. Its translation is CATSRERGARNEQYF.

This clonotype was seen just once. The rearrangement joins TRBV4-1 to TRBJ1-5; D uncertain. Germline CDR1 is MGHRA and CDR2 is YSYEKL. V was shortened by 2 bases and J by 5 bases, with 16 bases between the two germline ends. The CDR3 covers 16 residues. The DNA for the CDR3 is TGCGCCAGCAGCCAAAGTCCCCTCACCTGGGATCAGCCCCAGCATTTT. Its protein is CASSQSPLTWDQPQHF.

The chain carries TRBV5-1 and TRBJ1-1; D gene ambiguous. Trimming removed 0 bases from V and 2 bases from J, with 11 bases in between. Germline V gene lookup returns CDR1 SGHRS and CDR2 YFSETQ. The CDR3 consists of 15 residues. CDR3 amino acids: CASSLGSVANTEAFF. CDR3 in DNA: TGCGCCAGCAGCTTGGGATCGGTTGCCAACACTGAAGCTTTCTTT. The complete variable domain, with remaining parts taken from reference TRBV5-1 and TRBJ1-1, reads KAGVTQTPRYLIKTRGQQVTLSCSPISGHRSVSWYQQTPGQGLQFLFEYFSETQRNKGNFPGRFSGRQFSNSRSEMNVSTLELGDSALYLCASSLGSVANTEAFFGQGTRLTVV.

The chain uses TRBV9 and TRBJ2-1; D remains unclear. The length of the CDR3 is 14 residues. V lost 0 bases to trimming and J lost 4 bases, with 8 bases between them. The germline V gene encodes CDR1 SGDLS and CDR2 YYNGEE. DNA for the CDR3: TGTGCCAGCAGCGTAGCAGAGCGTTACAATGAGCAGTTCTTC. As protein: CASSVAERYNEQFF.

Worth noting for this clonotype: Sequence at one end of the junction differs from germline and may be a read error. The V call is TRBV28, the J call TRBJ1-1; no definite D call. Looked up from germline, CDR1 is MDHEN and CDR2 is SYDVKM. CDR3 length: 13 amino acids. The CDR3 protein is CASSPQRSGTAVF. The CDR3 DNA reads TGTGCCAGCAGTCCCCAGCGGTCCGGAACGGCAGTCTTT.

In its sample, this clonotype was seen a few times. The CDR3 spells CSASQPQGAKNIQYF. Written as DNA, the CDR3 is TGCAGTGCTTCCCAGCCCCAGGGGGCTAAAAACATTCAGTACTTC. The gene calls are TRBV20-1 and TRBJ2-4; 8 nucleotides line up with TRBD1. Germline lookup yields CDR1 DFQATT and CDR2 SNEGSKA (reference sequence). V gave up 5 bases and J gave up 4 bases; unmatched junction bases: 10. The CDR3 spans 15 residues.

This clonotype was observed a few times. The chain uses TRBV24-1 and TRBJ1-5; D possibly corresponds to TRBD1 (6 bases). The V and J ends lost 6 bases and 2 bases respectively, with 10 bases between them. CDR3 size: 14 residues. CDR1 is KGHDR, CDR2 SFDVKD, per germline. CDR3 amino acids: CATSTGLGNQPQHF. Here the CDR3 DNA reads TGTGCCACCAGTACAGGGTTGGGCAATCAGCCCCAGCATTTT.

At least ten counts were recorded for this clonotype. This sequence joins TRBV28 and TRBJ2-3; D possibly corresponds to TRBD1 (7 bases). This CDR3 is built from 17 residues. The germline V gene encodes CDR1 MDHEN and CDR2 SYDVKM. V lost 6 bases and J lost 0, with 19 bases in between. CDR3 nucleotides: TGTGCCAGCAGCCACATTAAGGAGGGGGCTAGCACAGATACGCAGTATTTT. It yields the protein CASSHIKEGASTDTQYF.

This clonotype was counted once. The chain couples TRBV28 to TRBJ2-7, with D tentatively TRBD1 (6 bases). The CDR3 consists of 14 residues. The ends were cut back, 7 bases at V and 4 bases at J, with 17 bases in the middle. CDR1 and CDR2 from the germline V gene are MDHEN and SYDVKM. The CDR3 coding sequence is TGTGCCAGCAAACTCGGTGGACAGAGATACGAGCAGTACTTC. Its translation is CASKLGGQRYEQYF.

Written as DNA, the CDR3 is TGTGCCAGCAGCTGGGGAAACAGGACAGGGGGCTTGGAGACCCAGTACTTC. Translated, it gives CASSWGNRTGGLETQYF. The chain is built from TRBV5-5 and TRBJ2-5; 11 bases match TRBD1. Trimming took 3 bases from V and 5 from J; bases not matched to a gene: 12. Germline lookup yields CDR1 SGHKS and CDR2 YYEKEE (reference sequence). This CDR3 has 17 residues.

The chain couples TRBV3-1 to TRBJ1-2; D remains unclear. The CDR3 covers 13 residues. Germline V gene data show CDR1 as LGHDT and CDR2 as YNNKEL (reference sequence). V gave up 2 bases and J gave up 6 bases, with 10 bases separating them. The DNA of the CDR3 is TGTGCCAGCAGCCAATTTGGTGGGGATGGCTACACCTTC. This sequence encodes CASSQFGGDGYTF. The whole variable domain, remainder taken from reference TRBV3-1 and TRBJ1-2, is DTAVSQTPKYLVTQMGNDKSIKCEQNLGHDTMYWYKQDSKKFLKIMFSYNNKELIINETVPNRFSPKSPDKAHLNLHINSLELGDSAVYFCASSQFGGDGYTFGSGTRLTVV.

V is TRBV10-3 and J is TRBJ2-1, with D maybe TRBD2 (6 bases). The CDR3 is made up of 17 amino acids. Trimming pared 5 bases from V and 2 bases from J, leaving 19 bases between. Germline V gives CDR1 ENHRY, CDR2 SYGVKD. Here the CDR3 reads CAISPQRPGLPYNEQFF. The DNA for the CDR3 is TGTGCCATCAGTCCCCAACGCCCGGGACTTCCCTACAATGAGCAGTTCTTC.

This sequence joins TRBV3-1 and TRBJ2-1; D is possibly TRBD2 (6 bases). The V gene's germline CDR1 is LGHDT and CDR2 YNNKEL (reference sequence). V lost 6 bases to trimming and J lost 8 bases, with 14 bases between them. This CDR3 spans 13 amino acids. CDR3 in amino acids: CASSPYTGDEQFF. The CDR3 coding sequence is TGTGCCAGCAGTCCGTACACGGGGGATGAGCAGTTCTTC.

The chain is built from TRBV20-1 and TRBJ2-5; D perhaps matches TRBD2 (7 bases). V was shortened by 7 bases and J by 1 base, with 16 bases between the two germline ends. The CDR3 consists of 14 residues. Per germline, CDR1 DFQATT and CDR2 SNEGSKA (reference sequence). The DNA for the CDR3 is TGCAGTGAAAGTGGGGGCGGGAGCCAAGAGACCCAGTACTTC. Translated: CSESGGGSQETQYF.

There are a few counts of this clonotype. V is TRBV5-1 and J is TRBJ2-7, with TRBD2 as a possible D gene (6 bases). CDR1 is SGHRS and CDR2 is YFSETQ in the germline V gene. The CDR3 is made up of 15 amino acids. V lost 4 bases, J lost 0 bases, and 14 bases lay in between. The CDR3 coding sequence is TGCGCCAGCAGCCCTATCCCAGCGGGCTCCTACGAGCAGTACTTC. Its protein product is CASSPIPAGSYEQYF. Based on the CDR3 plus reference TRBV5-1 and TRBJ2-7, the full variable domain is KAGVTQTPRYLIKTRGQQVTLSCSPISGHRSVSWYQQTPGQGLQFLFEYFSETQRNKGNFPGRFSGRQFSNSRSEMNVSTLELGDSALYLCASSPIPAGSYEQYFGPGTRLTVT.

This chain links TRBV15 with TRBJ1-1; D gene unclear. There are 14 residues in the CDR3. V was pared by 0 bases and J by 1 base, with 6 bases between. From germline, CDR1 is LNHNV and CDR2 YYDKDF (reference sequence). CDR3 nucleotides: TGTGCCACCAGCAGAGATGGGCCGAACACTGAAGCTTTCTTT. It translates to CATSRDGPNTEAFF. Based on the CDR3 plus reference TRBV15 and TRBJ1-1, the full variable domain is DAMVIQNPRYQVTQFGKPVTLSCSQTLNHNVMYWYQQKSSQAPKLLFHYYDKDFNNEADTPDNFQSRRPNTSFCFLDIRSPGLGDTAMYLCATSRDGPNTEAFFGQGTRLTVV.

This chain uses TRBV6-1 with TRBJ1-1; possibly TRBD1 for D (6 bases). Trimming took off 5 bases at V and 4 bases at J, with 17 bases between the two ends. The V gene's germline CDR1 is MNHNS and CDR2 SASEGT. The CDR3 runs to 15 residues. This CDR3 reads CASSLPGGTRTEAFF. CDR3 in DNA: TGTGCCAGCAGTCTCCCGGGTGGGACACGCACTGAAGCTTTCTTT.

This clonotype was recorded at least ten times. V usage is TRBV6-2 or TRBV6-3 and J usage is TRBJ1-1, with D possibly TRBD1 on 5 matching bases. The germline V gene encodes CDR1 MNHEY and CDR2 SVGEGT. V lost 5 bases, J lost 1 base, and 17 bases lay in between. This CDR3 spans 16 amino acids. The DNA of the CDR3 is TGTGCCAGCAGTGCCGCCTGGGGACCGGGGAACACTGAAGCTTTCTTT. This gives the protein CASSAAWGPGNTEAFF.

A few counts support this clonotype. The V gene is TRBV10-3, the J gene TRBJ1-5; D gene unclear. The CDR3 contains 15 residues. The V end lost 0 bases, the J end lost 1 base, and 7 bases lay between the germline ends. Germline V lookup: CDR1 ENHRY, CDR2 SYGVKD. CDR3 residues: CAISESSASNQPQHF. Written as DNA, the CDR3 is TGTGCCATCAGTGAGTCATCAGCAAGCAATCAGCCCCAGCATTTT.

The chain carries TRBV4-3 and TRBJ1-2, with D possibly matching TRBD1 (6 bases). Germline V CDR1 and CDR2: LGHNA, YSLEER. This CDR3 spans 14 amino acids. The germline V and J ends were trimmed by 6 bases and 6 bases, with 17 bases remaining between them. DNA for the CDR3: TGCGCCAGCAGTCGAGCGTATTCAGGGGATGGCTACACCTTC. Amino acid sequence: CASSRAYSGDGYTF.

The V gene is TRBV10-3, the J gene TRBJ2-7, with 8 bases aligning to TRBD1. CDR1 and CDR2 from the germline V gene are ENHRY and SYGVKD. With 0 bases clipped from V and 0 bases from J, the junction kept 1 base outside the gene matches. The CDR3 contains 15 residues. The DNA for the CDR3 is TGTGCCATCAGTGAGTCGACAGGGGCCTCCTACGAGCAGTACTTC. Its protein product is CAISESTGASYEQYF.

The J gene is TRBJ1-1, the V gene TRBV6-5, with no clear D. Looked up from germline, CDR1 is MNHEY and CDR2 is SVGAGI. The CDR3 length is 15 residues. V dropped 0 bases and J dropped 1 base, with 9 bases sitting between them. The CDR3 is CASSYSSTPNTEAFF. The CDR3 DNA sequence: TGTGCCAGCAGTTACTCGAGCACACCGAACACTGAAGCTTTCTTT.

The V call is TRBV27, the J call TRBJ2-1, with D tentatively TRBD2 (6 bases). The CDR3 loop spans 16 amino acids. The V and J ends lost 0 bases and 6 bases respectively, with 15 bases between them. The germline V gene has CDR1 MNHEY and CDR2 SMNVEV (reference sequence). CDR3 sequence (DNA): TGTGCCAGCAGTTTATCTTGGTGGACTACTTCCAATGAGCAGTTCTTC. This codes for CASSLSWWTTSNEQFF.

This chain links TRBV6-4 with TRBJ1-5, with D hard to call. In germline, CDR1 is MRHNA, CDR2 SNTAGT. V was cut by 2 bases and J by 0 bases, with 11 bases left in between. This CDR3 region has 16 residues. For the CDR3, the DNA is TGTGCCAGCAGTGACGCCGACAATTCTAGCAATCAGCCCCAGCATTTT. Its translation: CASSDADNSSNQPQHF.

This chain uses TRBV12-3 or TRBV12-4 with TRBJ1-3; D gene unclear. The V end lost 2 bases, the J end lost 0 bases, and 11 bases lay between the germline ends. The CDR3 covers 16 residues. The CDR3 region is CASSLSRLPSGNTIYF. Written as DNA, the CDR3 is TGTGCCAGCAGTTTAAGTCGCTTACCCTCTGGAAACACCATATATTTT.